The next 19 T cell receptor beta chains were all read from a single sample in a study of T cell clonality in common variable immunodeficiency. What these receptors recognize is not known. This table comes from immunoSEQ multiplex PCR, and its TCRdb copy is limited to in-frame clones, with some not included. Altogether tens of thousands of clones were found in the sample, and no singletons occur. General study findings and limits: In common variable immunodeficiency, TCR beta chains reportedly carried fewer deletions and N-nucleotide insertions.

The specimen sequenced was peripheral blood mononuclear cells. These receptors were collected from a human donor with common variable immunodeficiency.

The table lists this clone with many counts. The read finishes 3 residues shy of the CDR3 end, and the germline J gene is used to complete it. J is TRBJ2-7 and V is TRBV7-2; D is perhaps TRBD1 (7 bases). Germline V lookup: CDR1 SGHTA, CDR2 FQGNSA. The CDR3 has 13 amino acids. The V and J ends lost 6 bases and 4 bases respectively, with 13 bases between them. The sequenced CDR3 bases are TGTGCCAGCAGTCCACAGGGGAGGTACGAG. Protein sequence: CASSPQGRYE. The full-length CDR3 reads as CASSPQGRYEQYF.

About this clone itself: The read falls 3 residues short of the CDR3 end, and the missing part is taken from the germline J gene. The chain is built from TRBV2 and TRBJ1-5; perhaps TRBD1 as D (6 bases). The germline V and J ends were trimmed by 5 bases and 1 base, with 12 bases remaining between them. The CDR3 spans 15 residues. Germline V gives CDR1 SNHLY, CDR2 FYNNEI. Partial CDR3 DNA: TGTGCCAGCAGTACCAGGGGAGGGAGCAATCAGCCC. Encoded protein: CASSTRGGSNQP. The full CDR3 sequence reads CASSTRGGSNQPQHF.

In the case of this clone: The CDR3 end is not reached by the read, which stops 3 residues before it; the germline J gene fills it in. The chain recombines TRBV5-6 with TRBJ1-2; 10 bases map to TRBD1. This CDR3 has 15 amino acids. V trimming: 2 bases; J trimming: 7 bases; junction bases outside the gene matches: 8. Germline V CDR1 and CDR2: SGHDT, YYEEEE. CDR3 in amino acids: CASSLWDRGSRGYTF. Partial CDR3 DNA: TGTGCCAGCAGCTTATGGGACAGGGGTTCTCGTGGC.

Remarks on this clone: The CDR3 goes on 3 residues after the read ends, and that part is filled in from the germline J gene. The chain recombines TRBV6-2 or TRBV6-3 with TRBJ1-2, with a tentative D call TRBD1 (5 bases). Trimming stripped 8 bases from V and 1 base from J, with 11 bases between. Germline CDR1 reads MNHEY; CDR2 reads SVGEGT. This CDR3 has 13 amino acids. The CDR3 sequence is CASLSRVNYGYTF. The part of the CDR3 DNA that was read is TGTGCCAGCCTAAGCAGGGTTAACTATGGC.

This clone came up a few times. The sequence runs out 3 residues before the end of the CDR3; the remainder is reconstructed from the germline J gene. V gene TRBV5-6 combines with J gene TRBJ1-5, with D hard to call. The CDR3 length is 14 residues. V lost 7 bases to trimming and J lost 1 base, with 12 bases between them. In germline, CDR1 is SGHDT, CDR2 YYEEEE. CDR3 DNA (partial): TGTGCCAGCTGTCTTTGGGCAAGCAATCAGCCC. Translation: CASCLWASNQP. The entire CDR3 sequence reads CASCLWASNQPQHF.

This clone came up a few times. The missing CDR3 end, 3 residues past where the read stops, is filled in from the germline J gene. The V and J genes are TRBV2 and TRBJ2-3; TRBD2 agrees at 14 bases. The CDR3 spans 18 residues. V dropped 0 bases and J dropped 8; count of bases not matched to a gene: 10. Germline values: CDR1 SNHLY, CDR2 FYNNEI. The CDR3 loop is CASSEALTTSGGGSTQYF. The covered CDR3 bases are TGTGCCAGCAGTGAAGCGCTTACGACTAGCGGGGGGGGTAGTACG.

In the case of this clone: The read stops 3 residues short of the end of the CDR3; the missing end is completed from the germline J gene. The genes are TRBV19 and TRBJ2-2; 8 bases are a match to TRBD1. There are 16 residues in the CDR3. Germline V gene sequence: CDR1 LNHDA, CDR2 SQIVND (reference sequence). V was clipped by 5 bases and J by 8 bases; unmatched bases: 13. The CDR3 DNA, read in part, is TGTGCCAGTAGTGACCCAGGGGGCGTTGAGTGGGGGGAG. This translates into CASSDPGGVEWGE. The full CDR3 sequence reads CASSDPGGVEWGELFF.

Remarks on this clone: From the germline J gene comes the end of the CDR3, since the read stops 3 residues before it. The chain has TRBV5-1 and TRBJ1-2, with D perhaps TRBD1 (6 bases). Germline CDR1 reads SGHRS; CDR2 reads YFSETQ. The CDR3 runs to 12 residues. The CDR3 bases that were read are TGCGCCAGCAGTCCAGGGGAGTACGGC. Amino acid sequence: CASSPGEYG. The complete CDR3 sequence is CASSPGEYGYTF. Full variable domain (missing parts from reference TRBV5-1 and TRBJ1-2): KAGVTQTPRYLIKTRGQQVTLSCSPISGHRSVSWYQQTPGQGLQFLFEYFSETQRNKGNFPGRFSGRQFSNSRSEMNVSTLELGDSALYLCASSPGEYGYTFGSGTRLTVV.

This clone was seen a handful of times. The read ends 3 residues early relative to the CDR3; the germline J gene fills the gap. The V call is TRBV6-2 or TRBV6-3, the J call TRBJ1-4; no definite D call. Trimming took 1 base from V and 8 from J, leaving 11 bases between them. The germline V gene encodes CDR1 MNHEY and CDR2 SVGEGT. This CDR3 is built from 14 residues. This chain's CDR3 is CASSYLSPYEKLFF. The CDR3 DNA, read in part, is TGTGCCAGCAGTTACTTATCCCCCTACGAAAAA.

This clone was seen only a few times. The read is 3 residues too short to cover the CDR3 end, so that end is filled in from the germline J gene. V gene TRBV7-2 combines with J gene TRBJ1-1, with D perhaps matching TRBD1 (6 bases). The CDR3 consists of 13 residues. The germline V gene has CDR1 SGHTA and CDR2 FQGNSA. The CDR3 reads CASSPPGGAGAFF. CDR3 DNA (partial): TGTGCCAGCAGCCCGCCCGGGGGGGCGGGA.

This clone was detected ten times or more. The read halts 3 residues ahead of the CDR3 end, with the missing end drawn from the germline J gene. This rearrangement joins TRBV20-1 to TRBJ2-7; D is perhaps TRBD1 (6 bases). Germline CDR1 reads DFQATT; CDR2 reads SNEGSKA (reference sequence). There are 16 residues in the CDR3. Trimming removed 1 base from V and 4 bases from J, with 20 bases in between. The covered CDR3 bases are TGCAGTGCTAGAGTCGAAGGGCAGGGGATTAAGTACGAG. Its translation is CSARVEGQGIKYE. The full CDR3 protein reads CSARVEGQGIKYEQYF.

This clone showed up just a few times. The read halts 3 residues ahead of the CDR3 end, with the missing end drawn from the germline J gene. The rearrangement links TRBV7-6 to TRBJ1-6; perhaps TRBD1 as D (6 bases). CDR1 is SGHVS, CDR2 FNYEAQ, per germline. This CDR3 comprises 17 residues. Trimming removed 1 base from V and 7 bases from J, with 17 bases in between. CDR3 protein: CASSLEWGIQGNSPLHF. CDR3 DNA, as far as it was read: TGTGCCAGCAGCTTAGAGTGGGGGATTCAGGGGAATTCACCC.

This clone was picked up many times. The CDR3 end falls 3 residues outside the read, so it is completed with the germline J gene. Additional DNA sequences in this sample encode the identical CDR3. The rearrangement links TRBV18 to TRBJ1-1; D gene unclear. CDR1 and CDR2 (germline): KGHSH, LQKENI. The CDR3 is made up of 16 amino acids. V lost 0 bases and J lost 0, with 11 bases in between. The sequenced CDR3 bases are TGTGCCAGCTCACCACCTCTTCAGCGAATGAACACTGAA. It is translated as CASSPPLQRMNTE. The complete CDR3 sequence is CASSPPLQRMNTEAFF. Using reference TRBV18 and TRBJ1-1 for the parts outside the CDR3, the full variable domain is NAGVMQNPRHLVRRRGQEARLRCSPMKGHSHVYWYRQLPEEGLKFMVYLQKENIIDESGMPKERFSAEFPKEGPSILRIQQVVRGDSAAYFCASSPPLQRMNTEAFFGQGTRLTVV.

A remark on this clone: The sequence runs out 3 residues before the end of the CDR3; the remainder is reconstructed from the germline J gene. The V call is TRBV6-1, the J call TRBJ2-3, with a weak D call TRBD2 (7 bases). Germline V gene sequence: CDR1 MNHNS, CDR2 SASEGT. Trimming left V 0 bases short and J 5 bases short, with 12 bases between. The CDR3 totals 15 residues. The CDR3 reads CASSEARGAGDTQYF. The sequenced part of the CDR3 DNA is TGTGCCAGCAGTGAAGCCCGGGGGGCGGGAGATACG.

Of note for this clone: The CDR3 end is not reached by the read, which stops 3 residues before it; the germline J gene fills it in. The rearrangement links TRBV18 to TRBJ2-1, with TRBD1 identical over 10 bases. The CDR3 totals 14 residues. Germline assignment: CDR1 KGHSH and CDR2 LQKENI. J lost 9 bases, V lost 3 bases, and 5 bases had no gene match. The sequenced part of the CDR3 DNA is TGTGCCAGCTCACCCGGGACAGGGGCCTTTGAG. It is translated as CASSPGTGAFE. The whole CDR3 sequence is CASSPGTGAFEQFF.

This clone was observed at least ten times. The read gets to within 3 residues of the CDR3 end, and the germline J gene fills in the rest. Other nucleotide sequences in the sample specify the same CDR3. This chain uses TRBV6-2 or TRBV6-3 with TRBJ2-7; tentative D call: TRBD2 (6 bases). The CDR3 contains 15 residues. Trimming pared 1 base from V and 2 bases from J, leaving 12 bases between. Germline CDR1 and CDR2: MNHEY and SVGEGT. CDR3 amino acids: CASSYWLAETYEQYF. Incomplete CDR3 DNA: TGTGCCAGCAGTTACTGGTTAGCGGAGACCTACGAG.

Regarding this clone: Read coverage stops 3 residues before the CDR3 terminus; the germline J gene supplies the remainder. The genes are TRBV20-1 and TRBJ2-1, with TRBD2 identical over 8 bases. V shed 6 bases, J shed 0 bases, and the junction held 13 bases outside the gene matches. The CDR3 is 17 amino acids. CDR1 and CDR2 from the germline V gene are DFQATT and SNEGSKA (reference sequence). The CDR3 DNA, read in part, is TGCAGTGCGATCCACTTTGGAGCGGGGGACTCCTACAATGAG. This translates into CSAIHFGAGDSYNE. Given in full, the CDR3 is CSAIHFGAGDSYNEQFF.

In regard to this clone: The CDR3 goes on 3 residues after the read ends, and that part is filled in from the germline J gene. The rearrangement joins TRBV20-1 to TRBJ2-1; D unclear. There are 14 residues in the CDR3. CDR1 DFQATT and CDR2 SNEGSKA come from the germline V gene (reference sequence). V was shortened by 0 bases and J by 0 bases, with 6 bases between the two germline ends. CDR3 bases read: TGCAGTGCTAGAGAAAGACTCTCCTACAATGAG. This translates into CSARERLSYNE. In full, the CDR3 reads CSARERLSYNEQFF.

This clone was observed a few times. The read ends 3 residues shy of where the CDR3 ends; the end is completed using the germline J gene. The chain combines TRBV18 with TRBJ1-2, with D possibly TRBD1 on 5 matching bases. The CDR3 sequence is 15 residues long. From germline, CDR1 is KGHSH and CDR2 LQKENI. The V and J ends lost 0 bases and 0 bases respectively, with 8 bases between them. The CDR3 DNA, read in part, is TGTGCCAGCTCACCACCAGGGGTGGCTAACTATGGC. As protein: CASSPPGVANYG. From start to end, the CDR3 is CASSPPGVANYGYTF.